The rows below give T cell receptor beta chains drawn from one sample of a study of shared clonotypes between healthy human individuals. The data were produced by immunoSEQ multiplex PCR, yet TCRdb's version contains in-frame clones alone and is incomplete. The data show fewer than 850,000 clones, with approximately 75% seen just once and under 2% held by the top ten. The specimen was memory CD4+ T cells sorted from blood. The receptors originated from a woman aged 25 to 45 in good health. Both conserved end residues are part of each CDR3. Each record gives: D gene, clone size, J gene, V gene, CDR3 protein, CDR3 DNA. The D gene is left open where the match is weak. Rows may omit the clone size; those that give it use once, few, many or a size class.

NA | NA | TRBJ2-3 | TRBV7-9 | CASSIGTLSF | TGTGCCAGCAGCATAGGGACACTTTCTTTT
NA | NA | TRBJ2-2 | TRBV28 | CASSSQANTGELFF | TGTGCCAGCTCGAGTCAGGCCAACACCGGGGAGCTGTTTTTT
NA | NA | TRBJ2-7 | TRBV2 | CASKRQGLYEQYF | TGTGCCAGCAAACGGCAGGGCCTCTACGAGCAGTACTTC
NA | NA | TRBJ1-1 | TRBV4-1 | CASSQYLIPEAFF | TGCGCCAGCAGCCAATATCTCATTCCTGAAGCTTTCTTT
NA | NA | TRBJ1-2 | TRBV9 | CASSIITGSNRNGYTF | TGTGCCAGCAGCATAATAACCGGGTCCAACAGGAATGGCTACACCTTC
TRBD1 | NA | TRBJ1-1 | TRBV5-1 | CASSPGGPNTEAFF | TGCGCCAGCAGCCCAGGGGGACCGAACACTGAAGCTTTCTTT
NA | NA | TRBJ1-2 | TRBV29-1 | CSVEDPLAPNGYTF | TGCAGCGTTGAAGATCCCCTGGCCCCCAATGGCTACACCTTC
NA | NA | TRBJ2-3 | TRBV28 | CASRGLRGKGMVGQYF | TGTGCCAGCAGGGGACTTAGGGGGAAAGGGATGGTGGGGCAGTATTTT
NA | NA | TRBJ2-3 | TRBV5-4 | CASSVWSGTFIVITDTQYF | TGTGCCAGCAGCGTCTGGAGCGGGACATTTATAGTTATCACAGATACGCAGTATTTT
NA | NA | TRBJ2-7 | TRBV18 | CASSRDGSSYEQYF | TGTGCCAGCTCCCGGGACGGAAGCTCCTACGAGCAGTACTTC
NA | few | TRBJ1-3 | TRBV11-2 | CASSLVVNTIYF | TGTGCCAGCAGCTTAGTCGTGAACACCATATATTTT
NA | NA | TRBJ1-4 | TRBV25-1 | CASSQGGGRPTNEKLFF | TGTGCCAGCAGTCAGGGAGGCGGCCGACCAACTAATGAAAAACTGTTTTTT
NA | NA | TRBJ1-3 | TRBV5-1 | CASSLGSGAGNTIYF | TGCGCCAGCAGCTTGGGCTCCGGGGCTGGAAACACCATATATTTT
NA | NA | TRBJ2-1 | TRBV18 | CASSPQKGRGTNEQFF | TGTGCCAGCTCACCACAGAAGGGGCGTGGGACTAATGAGCAGTTCTTC
TRBD1 | NA | TRBJ1-1 | TRBV7-3 | CASSPRTGGGLVENTEAFF | TGTGCCAGCAGCCCCCGGACAGGGGGAGGCCTAGTCGAGAACACTGAAGCTTTCTTT
TRBD1 | NA | TRBJ1-5 | TRBV27 | CASKVGQEINQPQHF | TGTGCCAGCAAAGTGGGACAGGAGATCAATCAGCCCCAGCATTTT
NA | NA | TRBJ2-1 | TRBV19 | CASRSSGNEQFF | TGTGCCAGTAGGTCGAGCGGCAATGAGCAGTTCTTC
NA | NA | TRBJ1-1 | TRBV4-1 | CASSPGGNTEAFF | TGCGCCAGCAGCCCCGGGGGGAACACTGAAGCTTTCTTT
NA | NA | TRBJ1-5 | TRBV15 | CATSRDIEGRNQPQHF | TGTGCCACCAGCAGAGATATCGAGGGGCGCAATCAGCCCCAGCATTTT
NA | NA | TRBJ2-4 | TRBV11-2 | CASSLARNIQYF | TGTGCCAGCAGCTTGGCGCGAAACATTCAGTACTTC
TRBD2 | once | TRBJ2-5 | TRBV4-1 | CASSQPLLLAGGQETQYF | TGCGCCAGCAGCCAACCCCTGCTACTAGCGGGAGGGCAAGAGACCCAGTACTTC
NA | NA | TRBJ1-1 | TRBV29-1 | CMYRSNTEAFF | TGCATGTACAGATCGAACACTGAAGCTTTCTTT
TRBD2 | few | TRBJ2-2 | TRBV10-3 | CAISESSLAGTGELFF | TGTGCCATCAGTGAGTCTAGTCTAGCGGGAACCGGGGAGCTGTTTTTT
NA | NA | TRBJ1-1 | TRBV14 | CASSQGIMGEAFF | TGTGCCAGCAGTCAAGGGATTATGGGAGAAGCTTTCTTT
NA | NA | TRBJ2-5 | TRBV5-1 | CASSLAEGSRYQETQYF | TGCGCCAGCAGCTTGGCCGAGGGATCCCGGTACCAAGAGACCCAGTACTTC
NA | NA | TRBJ2-7 | TRBV14 | CASSPTSYEQYF | TGTGCCAGCAGCCCGACTAGCTACGAGCAGTACTTC
TRBD1 | NA | TRBJ1-1 | TRBV29-1 | CSVNNRGVKNTEAFF | TGCAGCGTCAACAACAGGGGCGTGAAGAACACTGAAGCTTTCTTT
NA | few | TRBJ2-7 | TRBV7-9 | CASSLVAYEQYF | TGTGCCAGCAGCTTAGTCGCTTACGAGCAGTACTTC
NA | NA | TRBJ1-1 | TRBV29-1 | CSVSPSGGNTEAFF | TGCAGCGTTTCCCCTTCGGGGGGGAACACTGAAGCTTTCTTT
NA | NA | TRBJ1-5 | TRBV18 | CASSPALGRGQPQHF | TGTGCCAGCTCACCCGCTCTTGGGCGTGGGCAGCCCCAGCATTTT
TRBD2 | NA | TRBJ2-7 | TRBV4-1 | CASSPTSSGSRAEQYF | TGCGCCAGCAGCCCGACGAGTAGCGGGAGTCGGGCCGAGCAGTACTTC
TRBD2 | few | TRBJ2-2 | TRBV19 | CASTRGLAGAVTGELFF | TGTGCCAGTACCCGAGGGTTGGCGGGAGCGGTCACCGGGGAGCTGTTTTTT
NA | NA | TRBJ2-7 | TRBV7-2 | CASSWTGYEQYF | TGTGCCAGCAGCTGGACGGGCTACGAGCAGTACTTC
NA | NA | TRBJ1-5 | TRBV28 | CASRPMARGAHNQPQHF | TGTGCCAGCAGGCCGATGGCCCGGGGGGCCCACAATCAGCCCCAGCATTTT
TRBD2 | few | TRBJ2-1 | TRBV11-3 | CASSIGRSSYNEQFF | TGTGCCAGCAGCATCGGGAGGAGCTCCTACAATGAGCAGTTCTTC
TRBD1 | few | TRBJ2-5 | TRBV25-1 | CASSELRGLETQYF | TGTGCCAGCAGTGAGCTCAGGGGGCTTGAGACCCAGTACTTC
TRBD2 | NA | TRBJ2-3 | TRBV4-2 | CASSRTLAGGSTDTQYF | TGTGCCAGCAGCCGGACACTAGCGGGAGGGAGCACAGATACGCAGTATTTT
NA | few | TRBJ2-2 | TRBV18 | CASSPPDALAANTGELFF | TGTGCCAGCTCACCACCTGATGCTCTGGCGGCCAACACCGGGGAGCTGTTTTTT
TRBD2 | NA | TRBJ2-7 | TRBV19 | CASSKLAGSSYEQYF | TGTGCCAGTAGTAAATTAGCGGGTAGCTCCTACGAGCAGTACTTC
NA | NA | TRBJ1-3 | TRBV2 | CASADRGNTIYF | TGTGCCAGCGCGGACAGAGGAAACACCATATATTTT
NA | NA | TRBJ2-1 | TRBV9 | CASSVAGVNYNEQFF | TGTGCCAGCAGCGTAGCGGGAGTTAACTACAATGAGCAGTTCTTC
TRBD2 | NA | TRBJ2-5 | TRBV7-6 | CASSLVGTSGIKTQYF | TGTGCCAGCAGCTTAGTGGGGACTAGCGGGATAAAGACCCAGTACTTC
TRBD2 | NA | TRBJ2-3 | TRBV5-1 | CASSLGSGEDTQYF | TGCGCCAGCAGCTTGGGTAGCGGGGAGGATACGCAGTATTTT
TRBD1 | NA | TRBJ2-2 | TRBV11-3 | CASSPRTGGHGELFF | TGTGCCAGCAGCCCGAGGACAGGGGGCCACGGGGAGCTGTTTTTT
NA | NA | TRBJ2-3 | TRBV5-1 | CASSLGADTQYF | TGCGCCAGCAGCTTGGGCGCAGATACGCAGTATTTT
TRBD2 | many | TRBJ2-7 | TRBV15 | CATSRDIAGANYEQYF | TGTGCCACCAGCAGGGATATAGCGGGAGCAAACTACGAGCAGTACTTC
TRBD2 | NA | TRBJ2-7 | TRBV5-1 | CASRLQGLAGVDEQYF | TGCGCCAGCAGACTCCAGGGACTAGCGGGAGTCGACGAGCAGTACTTC
NA | once | TRBJ1-2 | TRBV29-1 | CSVEGGRPYGYTF | TGCAGCGTTGAAGGGGGCCGGCCCTATGGCTACACCTTC
NA | NA | TRBJ1-5 | TRBV6-9 | CASSYPPPDLSNQPQHF | TGTGCCAGCAGTTATCCCCCCCCCGATCTTAGCAATCAGCCCCAGCATTTT
TRBD1 | NA | TRBJ1-3 | TRBV28 | CASSLAPGTGLGNTIYF | TGTGCCAGCAGTTTAGCTCCCGGGACAGGGCTAGGAAACACCATATATTTT